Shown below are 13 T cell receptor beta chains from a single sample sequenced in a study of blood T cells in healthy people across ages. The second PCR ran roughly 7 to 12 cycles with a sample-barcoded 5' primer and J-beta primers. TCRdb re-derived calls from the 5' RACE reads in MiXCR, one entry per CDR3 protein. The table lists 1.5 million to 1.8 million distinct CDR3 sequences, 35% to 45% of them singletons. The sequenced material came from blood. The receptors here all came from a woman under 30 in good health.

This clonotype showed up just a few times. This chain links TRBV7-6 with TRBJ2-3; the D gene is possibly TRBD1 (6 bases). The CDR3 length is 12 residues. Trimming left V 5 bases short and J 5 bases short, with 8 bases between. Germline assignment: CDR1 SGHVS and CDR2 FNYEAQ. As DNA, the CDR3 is TGTGCCAGCAGCATCAGGGGAGATACGCAGTATTTT. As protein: CASSIRGDTQYF.

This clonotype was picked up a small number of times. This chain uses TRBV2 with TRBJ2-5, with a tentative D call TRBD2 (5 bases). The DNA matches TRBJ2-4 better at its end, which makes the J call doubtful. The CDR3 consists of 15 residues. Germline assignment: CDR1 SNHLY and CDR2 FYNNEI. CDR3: CASSEVGASKNIQYF. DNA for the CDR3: TGTGCCAGCAGTGAGGTGGGAGCAAGTAAAAACATTCAGTACTTC.

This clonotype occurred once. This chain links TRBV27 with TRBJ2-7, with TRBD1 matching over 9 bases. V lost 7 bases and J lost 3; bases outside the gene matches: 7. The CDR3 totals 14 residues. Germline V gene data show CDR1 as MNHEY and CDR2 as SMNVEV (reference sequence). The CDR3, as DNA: TGTGCCAGCATGAGGGGACAGGGCGGCTACGAGCAGTACTTC. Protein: CASMRGQGGYEQYF.

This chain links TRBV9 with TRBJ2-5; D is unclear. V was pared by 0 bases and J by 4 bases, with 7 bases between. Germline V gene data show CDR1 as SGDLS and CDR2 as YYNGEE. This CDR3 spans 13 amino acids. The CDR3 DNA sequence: TGTGCCAGCAGCGTAGGGGTTGGAGAGACCCAGTACTTC. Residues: CASSVGVGETQYF.

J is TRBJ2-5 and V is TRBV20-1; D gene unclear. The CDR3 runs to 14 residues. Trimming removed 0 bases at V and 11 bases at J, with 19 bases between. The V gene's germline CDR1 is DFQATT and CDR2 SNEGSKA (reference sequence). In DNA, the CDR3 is TGCAGTGCTAGAGATCTAATTGACCTGGTTGAGCAGTACTTC. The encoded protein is CSARDLIDLVEQYF.

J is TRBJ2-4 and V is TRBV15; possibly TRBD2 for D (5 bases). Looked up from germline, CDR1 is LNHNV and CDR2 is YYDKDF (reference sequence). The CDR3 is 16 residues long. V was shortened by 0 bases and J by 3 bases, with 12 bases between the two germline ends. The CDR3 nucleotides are TGTGCCACCAGCAGAGATCATGGGAGAGTCAAAAACATTCAGTACTTC. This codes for CATSRDHGRVKNIQYF.

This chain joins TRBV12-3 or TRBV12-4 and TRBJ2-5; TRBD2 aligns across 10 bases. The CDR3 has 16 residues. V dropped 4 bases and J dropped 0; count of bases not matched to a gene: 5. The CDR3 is CASSSEGTSDQETQYF. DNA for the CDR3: TGTGCCAGCAGTTCCGAGGGGACTAGCGACCAAGAGACCCAGTACTTC.

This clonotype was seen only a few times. The CDR3 reads CSASTSPDSDGYTF. CDR3 bases: TGCAGTGCTAGTACCTCCCCCGACAGTGATGGCTACACCTTC. The chain couples TRBV20-1 to TRBJ1-2; D possibly corresponds to TRBD1 (5 bases). CDR3 length equals 14 residues. CDR1 is DFQATT and CDR2 is SNEGSKA in the germline V gene (reference sequence). Trimming took off 3 bases at V and 6 bases at J, with 17 bases between the two ends.

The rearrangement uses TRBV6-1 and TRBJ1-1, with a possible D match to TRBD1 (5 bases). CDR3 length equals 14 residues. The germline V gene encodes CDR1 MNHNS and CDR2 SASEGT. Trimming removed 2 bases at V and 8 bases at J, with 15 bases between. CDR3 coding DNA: TGTGCCAGCAGTGAATTGACCTTAGGGACCGAAGCTTTCTTT. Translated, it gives CASSELTLGTEAFF.

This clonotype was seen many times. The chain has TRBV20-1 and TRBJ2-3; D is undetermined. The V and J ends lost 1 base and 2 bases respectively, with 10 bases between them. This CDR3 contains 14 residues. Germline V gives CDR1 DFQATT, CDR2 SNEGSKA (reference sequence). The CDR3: CSARGQPLTDTQYF. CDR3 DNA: TGCAGTGCTAGAGGCCAGCCCCTCACAGATACGCAGTATTTT.

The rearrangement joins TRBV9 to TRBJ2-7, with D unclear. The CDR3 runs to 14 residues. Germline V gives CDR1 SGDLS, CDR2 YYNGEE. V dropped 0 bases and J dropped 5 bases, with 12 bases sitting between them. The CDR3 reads CASSVDGKFHEQYF. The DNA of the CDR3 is TGTGCCAGCAGCGTAGATGGGAAATTCCACGAGCAGTACTTC.

In nucleotides, the CDR3 is TGTGCCAGCAGCGTCATCGGGGTAGGATACAATGAGCAGTTCTTC. Translation: CASSVIGVGYNEQFF. The chain uses TRBV9 and TRBJ2-1; weak D call: TRBD2 (5 bases). Trimming removed 2 bases from V and 4 bases from J, with 13 bases in between. CDR3 length equals 15 residues. CDR1 and CDR2 from the germline V gene are SGDLS and YYNGEE.

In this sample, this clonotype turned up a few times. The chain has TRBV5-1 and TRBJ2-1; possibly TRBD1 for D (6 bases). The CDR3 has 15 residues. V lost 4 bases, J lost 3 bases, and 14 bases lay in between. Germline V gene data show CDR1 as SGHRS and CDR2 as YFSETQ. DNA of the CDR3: TGCGCCAGCAGCCTCCAGGGGAATGGCTACAATGAGCAGTTCTTC. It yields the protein CASSLQGNGYNEQFF.